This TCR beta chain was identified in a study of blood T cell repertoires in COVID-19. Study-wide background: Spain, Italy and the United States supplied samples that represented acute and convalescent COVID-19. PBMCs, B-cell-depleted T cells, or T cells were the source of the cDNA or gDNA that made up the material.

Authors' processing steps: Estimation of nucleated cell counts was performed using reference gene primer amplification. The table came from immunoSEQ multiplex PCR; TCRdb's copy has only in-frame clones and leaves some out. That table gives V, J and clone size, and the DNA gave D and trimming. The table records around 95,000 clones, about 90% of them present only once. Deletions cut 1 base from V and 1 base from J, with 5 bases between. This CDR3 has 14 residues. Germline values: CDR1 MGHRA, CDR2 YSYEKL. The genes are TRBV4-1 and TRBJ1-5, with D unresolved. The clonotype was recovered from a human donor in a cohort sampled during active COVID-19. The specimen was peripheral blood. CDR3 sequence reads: CASSQGSSNQPQHF. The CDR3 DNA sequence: TGCGCCAGCAGCCAAGGTAGCAGCAATCAGCCCCAGCATTTT.